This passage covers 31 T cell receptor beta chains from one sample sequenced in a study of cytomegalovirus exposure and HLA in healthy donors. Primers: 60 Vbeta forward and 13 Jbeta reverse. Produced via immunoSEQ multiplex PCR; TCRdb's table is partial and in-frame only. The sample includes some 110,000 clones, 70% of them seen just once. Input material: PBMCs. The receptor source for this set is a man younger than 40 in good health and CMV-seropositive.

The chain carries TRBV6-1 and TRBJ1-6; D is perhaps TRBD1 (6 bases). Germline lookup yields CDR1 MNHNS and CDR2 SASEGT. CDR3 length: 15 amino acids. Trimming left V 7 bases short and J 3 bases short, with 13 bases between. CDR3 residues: CASIRDTYYNSPLHF. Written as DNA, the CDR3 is TGTGCCAGCATTCGGGACACCTACTATAATTCACCCCTCCACTTT.

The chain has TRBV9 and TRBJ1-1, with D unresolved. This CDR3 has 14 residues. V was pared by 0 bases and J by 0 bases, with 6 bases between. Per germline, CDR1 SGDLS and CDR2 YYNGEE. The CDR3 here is CASSVEPVNTEAFF. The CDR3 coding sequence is TGTGCCAGCAGCGTAGAGCCCGTGAACACTGAAGCTTTCTTT.

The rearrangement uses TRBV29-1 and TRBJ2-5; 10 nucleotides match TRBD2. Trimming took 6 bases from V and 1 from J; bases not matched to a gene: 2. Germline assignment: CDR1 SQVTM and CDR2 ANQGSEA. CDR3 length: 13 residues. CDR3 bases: TGCAGCGTGGGACTAGCGAGCCAAGAGACCCAGTACTTC. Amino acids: CSVGLASQETQYF.

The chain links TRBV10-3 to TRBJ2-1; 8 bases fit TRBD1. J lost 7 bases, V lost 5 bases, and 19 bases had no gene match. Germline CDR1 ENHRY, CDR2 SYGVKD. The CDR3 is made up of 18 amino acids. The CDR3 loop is CAISLTSSRTGTVNEQFF. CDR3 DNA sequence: TGTGCCATCAGTCTCACATCCTCCCGGACAGGGACGGTTAATGAGCAGTTCTTC.

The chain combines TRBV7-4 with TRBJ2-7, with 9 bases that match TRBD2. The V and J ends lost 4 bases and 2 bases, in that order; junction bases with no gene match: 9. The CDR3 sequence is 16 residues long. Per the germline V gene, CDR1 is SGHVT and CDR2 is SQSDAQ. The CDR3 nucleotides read TGTGCCAGCAGCTCGAGGGCGGGGGGGGGAACCTACGAGCAGTACTTC. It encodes CASSSRAGGGTYEQYF. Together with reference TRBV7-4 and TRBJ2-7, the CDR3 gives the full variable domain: GAGVSQSPRYKVAKRGRDVALRCDSISGHVTLYWYRQTLGQGSEVLTYSQSDAQRDKSGRPSGRFSAERPERSVSTLKIQRTEQGDSAVYLCASSSRAGGGTYEQYFGPGTRLTVT.

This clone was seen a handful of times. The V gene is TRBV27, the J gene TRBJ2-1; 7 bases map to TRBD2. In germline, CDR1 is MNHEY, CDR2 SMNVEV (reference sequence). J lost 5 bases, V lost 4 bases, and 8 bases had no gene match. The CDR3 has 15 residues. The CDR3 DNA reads TGTGCCAGCAGTTCTATTGGGGGGGAGGACAATGAGCAGTTCTTC. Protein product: CASSSIGGEDNEQFF.

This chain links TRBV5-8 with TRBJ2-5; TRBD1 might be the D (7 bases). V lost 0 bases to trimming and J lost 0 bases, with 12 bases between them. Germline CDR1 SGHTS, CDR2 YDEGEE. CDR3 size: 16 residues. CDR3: CASSLARGADQETQYF. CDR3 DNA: TGTGCCAGCAGCTTGGCCAGGGGGGCCGACCAAGAGACCCAGTACTTC.

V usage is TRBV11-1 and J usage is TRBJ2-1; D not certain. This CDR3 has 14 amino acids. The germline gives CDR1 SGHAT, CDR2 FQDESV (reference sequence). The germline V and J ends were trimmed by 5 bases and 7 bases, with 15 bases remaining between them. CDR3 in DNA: TGTGCCAGCAGCCCCACCCCCCGAGTTAATGAGCAGTTCTTC. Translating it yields CASSPTPRVNEQFF.

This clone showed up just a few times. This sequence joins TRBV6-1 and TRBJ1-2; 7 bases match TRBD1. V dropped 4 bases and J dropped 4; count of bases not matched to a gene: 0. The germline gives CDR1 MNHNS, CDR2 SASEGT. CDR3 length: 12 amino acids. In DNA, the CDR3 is TGTGCCAGCAGTGGACAGGGCTATGGCTACACCTTC. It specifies CASSGQGYGYTF.

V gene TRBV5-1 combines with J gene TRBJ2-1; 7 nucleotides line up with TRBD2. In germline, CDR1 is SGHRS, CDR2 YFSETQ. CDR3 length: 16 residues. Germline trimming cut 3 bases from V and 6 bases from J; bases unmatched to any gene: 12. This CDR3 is CASSSLRDYSTNEQFF. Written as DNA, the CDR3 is TGCGCCAGCAGCTCCCTCCGGGACTATAGTACCAATGAGCAGTTCTTC.

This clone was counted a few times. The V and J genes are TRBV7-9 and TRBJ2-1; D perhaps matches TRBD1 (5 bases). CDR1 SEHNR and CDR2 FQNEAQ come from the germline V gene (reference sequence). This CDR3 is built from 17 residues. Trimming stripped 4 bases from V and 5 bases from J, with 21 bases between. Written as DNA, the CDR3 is TGTGCCAGCAGCTCCCCCCGACAGCAGCCTCCTAACAATGAGCAGTTCTTC. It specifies CASSSPRQQPPNNEQFF.

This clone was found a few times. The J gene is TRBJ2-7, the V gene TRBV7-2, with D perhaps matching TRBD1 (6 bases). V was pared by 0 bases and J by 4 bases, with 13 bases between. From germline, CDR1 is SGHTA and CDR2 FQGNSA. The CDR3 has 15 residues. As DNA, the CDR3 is TGTGCCAGCAGCTTAGCCGGGACACCCCTTTACGAGCAGTACTTC. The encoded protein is CASSLAGTPLYEQYF.

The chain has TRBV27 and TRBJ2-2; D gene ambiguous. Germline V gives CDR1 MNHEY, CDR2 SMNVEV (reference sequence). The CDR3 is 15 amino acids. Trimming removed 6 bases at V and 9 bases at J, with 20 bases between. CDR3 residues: CASRSTLAAERELFF. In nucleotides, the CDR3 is TGTGCCAGCAGGTCAACCCTGGCCGCAGAAAGGGAGCTGTTTTTT.

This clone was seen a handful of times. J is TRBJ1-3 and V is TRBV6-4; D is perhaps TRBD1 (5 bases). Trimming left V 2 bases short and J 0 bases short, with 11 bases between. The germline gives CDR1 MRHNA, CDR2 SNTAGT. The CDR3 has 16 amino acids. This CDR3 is CASSDPDTYSGNTIYF. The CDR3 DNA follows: TGTGCCAGCAGTGACCCGGACACTTACTCTGGAAACACCATATATTTT.

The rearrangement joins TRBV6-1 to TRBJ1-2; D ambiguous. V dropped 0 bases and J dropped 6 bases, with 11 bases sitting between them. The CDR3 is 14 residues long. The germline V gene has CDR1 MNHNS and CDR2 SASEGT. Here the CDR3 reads CASSEAWRADGYTF. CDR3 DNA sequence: TGTGCCAGCAGTGAAGCGTGGAGGGCGGATGGCTACACCTTC.

DNA for the CDR3: TGTGCCAGCAGCGATAGCGGCTCTGGAAACACCATATATTTT. Translation gives CASSDSGSGNTIYF. This chain joins TRBV11-2 and TRBJ1-3; D not resolved. CDR3 size: 14 residues. Germline loops: CDR1 SGHAT, CDR2 FQNNGV. V was cut by 5 bases and J by 0 bases, with 8 bases left in between.

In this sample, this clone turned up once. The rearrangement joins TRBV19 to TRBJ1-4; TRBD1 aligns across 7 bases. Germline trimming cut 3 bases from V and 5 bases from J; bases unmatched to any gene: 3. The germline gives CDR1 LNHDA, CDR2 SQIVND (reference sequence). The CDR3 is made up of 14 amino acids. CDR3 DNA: TGTGCCAGTAGTATTACAGGGGCGAATGAAAAACTGTTTTTT. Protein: CASSITGANEKLFF. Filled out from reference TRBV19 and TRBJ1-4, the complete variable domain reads DGGITQSPKYLFRKEGQNVTLSCEQNLNHDAMYWYRQDPGQGLRLIYYSQIVNDFQKGDIAEGYSVSREKKESFPLTVTSAQKNPTAFYLCASSITGANEKLFFGSGTQLSVL.

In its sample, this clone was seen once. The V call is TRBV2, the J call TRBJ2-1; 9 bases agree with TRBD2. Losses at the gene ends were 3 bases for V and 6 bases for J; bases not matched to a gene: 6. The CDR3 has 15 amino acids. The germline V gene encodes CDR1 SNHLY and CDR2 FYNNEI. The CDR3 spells CASSEGTSNVNEQFF. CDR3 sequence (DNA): TGTGCCAGCAGTGAGGGGACTAGCAATGTCAATGAGCAGTTCTTC.

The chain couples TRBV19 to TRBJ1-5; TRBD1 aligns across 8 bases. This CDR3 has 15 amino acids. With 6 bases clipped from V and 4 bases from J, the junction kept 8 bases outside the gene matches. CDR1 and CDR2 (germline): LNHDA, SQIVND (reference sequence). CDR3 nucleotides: TGTGCCAGTAGAAACCAGGGGGCTGGAAATCAGCCCCAGCATTTT. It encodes CASRNQGAGNQPQHF.

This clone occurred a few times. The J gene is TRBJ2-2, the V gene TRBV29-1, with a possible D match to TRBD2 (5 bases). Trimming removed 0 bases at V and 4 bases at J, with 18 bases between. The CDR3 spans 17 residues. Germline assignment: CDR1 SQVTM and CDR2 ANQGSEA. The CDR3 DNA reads TGCAGCGTTGAAGAAAGGGAGTCCCACCGGGGCACCGGGGAGCTGTTTTTT. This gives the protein CSVEERESHRGTGELFF.

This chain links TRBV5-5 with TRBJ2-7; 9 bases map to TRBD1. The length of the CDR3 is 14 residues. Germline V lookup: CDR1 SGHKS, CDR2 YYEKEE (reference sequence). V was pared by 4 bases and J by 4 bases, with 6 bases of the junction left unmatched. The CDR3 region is CASSIDRGRYEQYF. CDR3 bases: TGTGCCAGCAGCATCGACAGGGGGAGGTACGAGCAGTACTTC.

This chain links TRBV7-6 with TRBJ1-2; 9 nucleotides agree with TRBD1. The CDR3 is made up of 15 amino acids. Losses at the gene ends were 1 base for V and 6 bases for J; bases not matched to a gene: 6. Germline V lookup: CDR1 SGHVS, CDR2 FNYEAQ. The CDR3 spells CASSLGTGDRNGYTF. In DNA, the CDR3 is TGTGCCAGCAGCTTAGGGACAGGGGATAGGAATGGCTACACCTTC.

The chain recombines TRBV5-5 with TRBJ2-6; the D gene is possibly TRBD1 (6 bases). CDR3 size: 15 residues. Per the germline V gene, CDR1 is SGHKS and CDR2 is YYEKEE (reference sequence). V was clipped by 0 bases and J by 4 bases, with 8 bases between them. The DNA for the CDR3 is TGTGCCAGCAGCTTGGTGGGGACAGGGGCCAACGTCCTGACTTTC. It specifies CASSLVGTGANVLTF.

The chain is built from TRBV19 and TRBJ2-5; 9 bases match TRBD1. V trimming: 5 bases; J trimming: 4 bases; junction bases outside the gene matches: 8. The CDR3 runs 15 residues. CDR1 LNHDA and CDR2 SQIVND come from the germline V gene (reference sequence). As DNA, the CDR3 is TGTGCCAGTAGTTTTACAGGGGGCCGGGGAGAGACCCAGTACTTC. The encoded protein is CASSFTGGRGETQYF. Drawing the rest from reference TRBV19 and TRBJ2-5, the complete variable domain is DGGITQSPKYLFRKEGQNVTLSCEQNLNHDAMYWYRQDPGQGLRLIYYSQIVNDFQKGDIAEGYSVSREKKESFPLTVTSAQKNPTAFYLCASSFTGGRGETQYFGPGTRLLVL.

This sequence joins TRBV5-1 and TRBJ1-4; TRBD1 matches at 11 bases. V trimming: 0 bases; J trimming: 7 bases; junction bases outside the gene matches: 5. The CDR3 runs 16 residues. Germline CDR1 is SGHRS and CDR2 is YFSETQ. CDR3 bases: TGCGCCAGCAGCTTGGAAAGGACAGGGGGCGGTGAAAAACTGTTTTTT. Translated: CASSLERTGGGEKLFF.

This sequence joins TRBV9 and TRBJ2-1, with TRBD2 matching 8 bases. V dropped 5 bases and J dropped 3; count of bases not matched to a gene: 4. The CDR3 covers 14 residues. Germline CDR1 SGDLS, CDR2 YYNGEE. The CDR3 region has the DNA TGTGCCAGCAGTACGGGGGGGGTCTACAATGAGCAGTTCTTC. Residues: CASSTGGVYNEQFF.

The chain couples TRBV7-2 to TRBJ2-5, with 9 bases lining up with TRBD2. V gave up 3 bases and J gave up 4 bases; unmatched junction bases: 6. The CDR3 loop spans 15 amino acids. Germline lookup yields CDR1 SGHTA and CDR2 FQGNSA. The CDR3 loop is CASSFFSGGRETQYF. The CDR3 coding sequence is TGTGCCAGCAGCTTTTTCAGCGGGGGGCGAGAGACCCAGTACTTC.

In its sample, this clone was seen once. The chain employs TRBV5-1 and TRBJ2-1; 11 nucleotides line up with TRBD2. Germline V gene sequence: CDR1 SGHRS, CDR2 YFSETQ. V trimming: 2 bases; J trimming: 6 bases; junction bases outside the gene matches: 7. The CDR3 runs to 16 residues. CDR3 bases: TGCGCCAGCAGCTTACTAACTAGCGGGGGAGGCAATGAGCAGTTCTTC. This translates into CASSLLTSGGGNEQFF.

Here the CDR3 reads CASRTGDRVMNTEAFF. DNA of the CDR3: TGTGCCAGCAGGACAGGGGACCGCGTAATGAACACTGAAGCTTTCTTT. The chain carries TRBV9 and TRBJ1-1; TRBD1 matches at 8 bases. The length of the CDR3 is 16 residues. V gave up 5 bases and J gave up 0 bases; unmatched junction bases: 9. The germline V gene encodes CDR1 SGDLS and CDR2 YYNGEE.

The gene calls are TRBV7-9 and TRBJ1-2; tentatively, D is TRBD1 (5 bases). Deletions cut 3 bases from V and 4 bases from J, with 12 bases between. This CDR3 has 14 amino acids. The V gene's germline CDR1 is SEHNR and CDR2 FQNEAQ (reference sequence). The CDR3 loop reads CASSFSGKSYGYTF. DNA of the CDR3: TGTGCCAGCAGCTTCTCAGGGAAGTCCTATGGCTACACCTTC.

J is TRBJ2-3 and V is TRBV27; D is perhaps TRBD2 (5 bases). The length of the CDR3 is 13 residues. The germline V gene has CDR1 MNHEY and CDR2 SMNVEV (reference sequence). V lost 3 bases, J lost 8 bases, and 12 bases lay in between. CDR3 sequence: CASSFPDSTTQYF. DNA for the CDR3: TGTGCCAGCAGTTTCCCGGACTCAACTACGCAGTATTTT.